Below are 27 T cell receptor beta chains sequenced from a single sample in a study of Tregs in tolerant kidney transplant recipients. Measured with immunoSEQ multiplex PCR; TCRdb has only the in-frame clones, and not every one. The table includes more than 25,000 clones, roughly four fifths detected once. These receptors are not linked to any known antigen. What was sequenced was Tregs from blood cultured with allogeneic cells. The receptors were sampled from a human donor in good health.

The chain uses TRBV7-4 and TRBJ1-1; no firm D call. CDR3 size: 14 residues. The germline CDR1 and CDR2 sequences are SGHVT and SQSDAQ. Between the trimmed V and J ends, which lost 10 bases and 4 bases, there was a span of 19 bases. DNA for the CDR3: TGTGCCACCCTCCTGCGGACCACAGCCACTGAAGCTTTCTTT. This translates into CATLLRTTATEAFF.

The chain joins TRBV4-3 to TRBJ2-3, with a weak D call TRBD2 (6 bases). This CDR3 has 14 amino acids. The germline gives CDR1 LGHNA, CDR2 YSLEER. V was trimmed by 6 bases and J by 3 bases, leaving 13 bases between them. This CDR3 reads CASSGGLFTDTQYF. The CDR3 region has the DNA TGCGCCAGCAGTGGGGGACTGTTTACAGATACGCAGTATTTT.

This clone has only a few counts. The chain carries TRBV7-9 and TRBJ2-3; no firm D call. Germline V CDR1 and CDR2: SEHNR, FQNEAQ (reference sequence). V lost 6 bases, J lost 3 bases, and 7 bases lay in between. The CDR3 totals 12 residues. The CDR3, as DNA: TGTGCCAGCAGGCGAGAAACAGATACGCAGTATTTT. This encodes CASRRETDTQYF.

This clone was recorded a few times. V is TRBV6-5 and J is TRBJ1-6; D gene ambiguous. V was clipped by 5 bases and J by 7 bases, with 9 bases between them. The length of the CDR3 is 13 residues. Looked up from germline, CDR1 is MNHEY and CDR2 is SVGAGI. In DNA, the CDR3 is TGTGCCAGCAGTCGACGGGAGAATTCACCCCTCCACTTT. This encodes CASSRRENSPLHF.

The genes are TRBV6-5 and TRBJ2-7; tentative D call: TRBD2 (5 bases). This CDR3 comprises 14 residues. Trimming removed 6 bases from V and 0 bases from J, with 12 bases in between. Germline V lookup: CDR1 MNHEY, CDR2 SVGAGI. CDR3 protein: CASSEGGISYEQYF. The CDR3 nucleotides are TGTGCCAGCAGCGAAGGAGGAATCTCCTACGAGCAGTACTTC.

The V and J genes are TRBV7-2 and TRBJ1-1; 7 bases map to TRBD1. The CDR3 sequence is 14 residues long. V was pared by 6 bases and J by 1 base, with 5 bases of the junction left unmatched. CDR1 and CDR2 from the germline V gene are SGHTA and FQGNSA. CDR3 DNA: TGTGCCAGCAGTCGACAGGGCTCGAACACTGAAGCTTTCTTT. It yields the protein CASSRQGSNTEAFF.

The genes are TRBV5-4 and TRBJ2-5; TRBD2 agrees at 10 bases. Germline V CDR1 and CDR2: SGHNT, YYREEE (reference sequence). J was trimmed by 4 bases and V by 4 bases; bases with no gene match: 10. The CDR3 consists of 16 residues. Written as DNA, the CDR3 is TGTGCCAGCAGCCCTGCAGGCCTAGCGGGAGCAGAGACCCAGTACTTC. It specifies CASSPAGLAGAETQYF.

This rearrangement joins TRBV5-6 to TRBJ2-2; a possible D gene is TRBD2 (7 bases). Germline CDR1 and CDR2: SGHDT and YYEEEE. The V end was cut by 0 bases, the J end by 6 bases, with 9 bases between. This CDR3 comprises 14 residues. The CDR3 region is CASSLGGGPGELFF. CDR3 nucleotide sequence: TGTGCCAGCAGCTTGGGCGGGGGCCCCGGGGAGCTGTTTTTT.

CDR3 region: CATSWEGGTAQHF. DNA for the CDR3: TGTGCCACCAGCTGGGAAGGGGGCACGGCCCAGCATTTT. The rearrangement links TRBV15 to TRBJ1-5; 7 nucleotides line up with TRBD1. Looked up from germline, CDR1 is LNHNV and CDR2 is YYDKDF (reference sequence). CDR3 length: 13 amino acids. V shed 5 bases and J 11 bases; nucleotides not matched to a gene: 9.

CDR3 in amino acids: CASSFWTTNTGELFF. Here the CDR3 DNA reads TGTGCCAGCAGCTTTTGGACAACGAACACCGGGGAGCTGTTTTTT. This chain connects TRBV7-9 to TRBJ2-2; tentatively, D is TRBD1 (5 bases). The V and J ends lost 3 bases and 0 bases respectively, with 8 bases between them. Germline values: CDR1 SEHNR, CDR2 FQNEAQ (reference sequence). The CDR3 is 15 residues long.

This clone was picked up one time. V is TRBV18 and J is TRBJ1-4; TRBD1 is a possible D gene (6 bases). Per germline, CDR1 KGHSH and CDR2 LQKENI. V was clipped by 4 bases and J by 10 bases, with 7 bases between them. This CDR3 is built from 11 residues. CDR3 loop: CASSRGGKLFF. Here the CDR3 DNA reads TGTGCCAGCTCACGAGGGGGAAAACTGTTTTTT.

This clone was detected once. This rearrangement joins TRBV7-9 to TRBJ2-7; no clear D gene. From germline, CDR1 is SEHNR and CDR2 FQNEAQ (reference sequence). Trimming took 1 base from V and 4 from J, leaving 2 bases between them. The CDR3 contains 11 residues. The CDR3 DNA is TGTGCCAGCAGCTTAGATTACGAGCAGTACTTC. It translates to CASSLDYEQYF.

V usage is TRBV20-1 and J usage is TRBJ1-1; tentatively, D is TRBD1 (5 bases). The CDR3 covers 11 residues. In germline, CDR1 is DFQATT, CDR2 SNEGSKA (reference sequence). The ends were cut back, 3 bases at V and 10 bases at J, with 12 bases in the middle. CDR3 protein: CSASRQRGAFF. Here the CDR3 DNA reads TGCAGTGCTAGCAGGCAGAGGGGAGCTTTCTTT.

Points on this clone: The sample carries other DNA sequences with the same CDR3. This CDR3 is CASSLTDTQYF. The CDR3 nucleotides read TGTGCCAGCAGCCTCACAGATACGCAGTATTTT. The rearrangement joins TRBV7-2 to TRBJ2-3; D not resolved. Trimming stripped 5 bases from V and 2 bases from J, with 2 bases between. The CDR3 sequence is 11 residues long. CDR1 and CDR2 from the germline V gene are SGHTA and FQGNSA.

The V and J genes are TRBV2 and TRBJ2-3, with no clear D. The V gene's germline CDR1 is SNHLY and CDR2 FYNNEI. V dropped 7 bases and J dropped 2 bases, with 7 bases sitting between them. CDR3 length: 12 residues. The chain's CDR3 is CASNQVTDTQYF. CDR3 bases: TGTGCCAGCAACCAGGTCACAGATACGCAGTATTTT.

CDR3 bases: TGTGCCAGCAGCCCCCGCGTGTCCCCCGGGACTAGCCCGACGGGTGAGCAGTTCTTC. It codes for CASSPRVSPGTSPTGEQFF. This chain connects TRBV7-3 to TRBJ2-1; the match to TRBD2 covers 9 bases. Germline V CDR1 and CDR2: SGHTA, FQGTGA. Unmatched junction bases numbered 23, after V lost 5 bases and J lost 9 bases. The CDR3 is 19 residues long. Variable domain in full (rest from reference TRBV7-3 and TRBJ2-1): GAGVSQTPSNKVTEKGKYVELRCDPISGHTALYWYRQSLGQGPEFLIYFQGTGAADDSGLPNDRFFAVRPEGSVSTLKIQRTERGDSAVYLCASSPRVSPGTSPTGEQFFGPGTRLTVL.

The chain uses TRBV29-1 and TRBJ2-5; 7 nucleotides match TRBD2. The trim removed 3 bases at V and 5 bases at J, leaving 9 bases unmatched. Germline CDR1 is SQVTM and CDR2 is ANQGSEA. The CDR3 runs to 14 residues. CDR3 nucleotide sequence: TGCAGCGTTGATAGGGGACTAAGCGGGGAGACCCAGTACTTC. Amino acid sequence: CSVDRGLSGETQYF.

This rearrangement joins TRBV10-3 to TRBJ2-7; 13 bases are shared with TRBD2. Germline V CDR1 and CDR2: ENHRY, SYGVKD. There are 14 residues in the CDR3. The ends lost 6 bases at V and 3 bases at J; junction bases unmatched: 2. The CDR3 protein is CAISRTSGSYEQYF. The CDR3 DNA is TGTGCCATCAGCCGGACTAGCGGGAGCTACGAGCAGTACTTC.

This chain's CDR3 is CASRRELNSPLHF. CDR3 sequence (DNA): TGTGCCAGCAGACGGGAGTTAAATTCACCCCTCCACTTT. This chain joins TRBV2 and TRBJ1-6; no definite D call. Germline-derived CDR1 and CDR2 are SNHLY and FYNNEI. Deletions cut 6 bases from V and 7 bases from J, with 10 bases between. The CDR3 is 13 residues long.

V and J are TRBV7-3 and TRBJ2-5; D could derive from TRBD1 or TRBD2 (5 bases each). Trimming stripped 5 bases from V and 4 bases from J, with 17 bases between. The CDR3 totals 15 residues. CDR1 SGHTA and CDR2 FQGTGA come from the germline V gene. Here the CDR3 reads CASSLQGRLGETQYF. Written as DNA, the CDR3 is TGTGCCAGCAGCCTCCAGGGACGTTTGGGAGAGACCCAGTACTTC.

This clone was counted only a few times. This sequence joins TRBV7-9 and TRBJ1-2, with D uncertain. The CDR3 is 10 residues long. Germline V CDR1 and CDR2: SEHNR, FQNEAQ (reference sequence). Trimming removed 6 bases at V and 8 bases at J, with 7 bases between. CDR3 bases: TGTGCCAGCAGAGAGCAGGGCTACACCTTC. It codes for CASREQGYTF.

By frequency in the sample, this clone is medium-sized. V gene TRBV27 combines with J gene TRBJ1-2; D possibly corresponds to TRBD1 (5 bases). The V and J ends lost 3 bases and 7 bases respectively, with 18 bases between them. This CDR3 spans 15 amino acids. The germline gives CDR1 MNHEY, CDR2 SMNVEV (reference sequence). The CDR3 loop is CASSFSRWGPGGYTF. DNA of the CDR3: TGTGCCAGCAGTTTCAGTCGTTGGGGCCCGGGTGGCTACACCTTC.

This chain connects TRBV5-1 to TRBJ2-7; 9 bases match TRBD1. The CDR3 covers 16 residues. J lost 3 bases, V lost 7 bases, and 14 bases had no gene match. Per germline, CDR1 SGHRS and CDR2 YFSETQ. The CDR3 is CASSNLGQGGLYEQYF. As DNA, the CDR3 is TGCGCCAGCTCAAACTTGGGACAGGGTGGACTCTACGAGCAGTACTTC.

V usage is TRBV7-2 and J usage is TRBJ1-2, with 10 bases identical to TRBD1. V dropped 5 bases and J dropped 8; count of bases not matched to a gene: 17. CDR3 length: 17 amino acids. Germline CDR1 SGHTA, CDR2 FQGNSA. CDR3 in amino acids: CASSPRTFRDRGVGYTF. For the CDR3, the DNA is TGTGCCAGCAGCCCGAGGACTTTCCGGGACAGGGGTGTGGGCTACACCTTC.

The chain recombines TRBV5-1 with TRBJ2-2, with 10 bases aligning to TRBD1. CDR1 and CDR2 from the germline V gene are SGHRS and YFSETQ. The V gene end was trimmed by 4 bases and the J gene end by 2 bases; junction bases not matched to a gene: 5. The CDR3 is 16 amino acids. CDR3 loop: CASSPTGGGNTGELFF. The CDR3, as DNA: TGCGCCAGCAGCCCGACAGGGGGCGGTAACACCGGGGAGCTGTTTTTT.

The chain has TRBV7-9 and TRBJ2-5; D might be TRBD2 (7 bases). Germline V gene data show CDR1 as SEHNR and CDR2 as FQNEAQ (reference sequence). There are 15 residues in the CDR3. V was clipped by 5 bases and J by 3 bases, with 16 bases between them. For the CDR3, the DNA is TGTGCCAGCAGCCCCATGGGGGGGGCAGAAGAGACCCAGTACTTC. Protein sequence: CASSPMGGAEETQYF.

This sequence joins TRBV7-2 and TRBJ2-5; D gene ambiguous. V was shortened by 5 bases and J by 1 base, with 5 bases between the two germline ends. The CDR3 runs 12 residues. Germline CDR1 reads SGHTA; CDR2 reads FQGNSA. The CDR3: CASSPLQETQYF. Here the CDR3 DNA reads TGTGCCAGCAGCCCACTCCAAGAGACCCAGTACTTC.